What follows is one TCR beta chain and its context. No antigen is known for it. The J segment lost 7 bases and the V segment lost 0 bases, leaving 10 bases of the junction unmatched. This CDR3 is 17 amino acids long. Germline V gene data show CDR1 as KGHSH and CDR2 as LQKENI. The PCR contained 60 Vbeta and 13 Jbeta primers. Original analysis: In a later analysis, the count reached 80 million or so unique TCR beta chains, with approximately 11 million shared. TCRdb's table, derived via immunoSEQ multiplex PCR, lists solely in-frame clones and lacks some. For V, J and clone size, that table is used; D and trimming come from the DNA. The sample lists 90,000 to 120,000 clones; roughly 84% were seen once. The data are from a study of cytomegalovirus exposure and HLA in healthy donors. Study findings and constraints: Immune exposure information comprised only CMV serostatus. For TCR beta chains, V- and J-gene trimming was later linked to a missense DCLRE1C variant. Later analysis reportedly placed an Asian-associated ancestry cluster below the roughly 630-donor mean in N-insertions.

V and J are TRBV18 and TRBJ2-3, with TRBD1 matching 10 bases. This sequence was found in a young woman in good health and CMV-seronegative. Sequenced: PBMCs. Here the CDR3 reads CASSPPDRGTPTHTQYF. DNA for the CDR3: TGTGCCAGCTCACCACCGGACAGGGGGACTCCAACCCATACGCAGTATTTT.